This T cell receptor (beta chain) was recorded in a study of blood T cell repertoires in COVID-19. Sequencing was performed with immunoSEQ multiplex PCR; in TCRdb, only in-frame clones are kept and a portion is missing. The sample holds approximately 250,000 clones, about 91% seen once. Enrolled through a virtual design, the participants were between 18 and 89 years of age and came from under 25 US areas. The source material was PBMCs or T cells enriched from blood (not recorded which). This TCR was sampled from a woman aged 40 to 49 with acute COVID-19.

CDR3 nucleotide sequence: TGTGCCACCAGTGAATCCCACAGGGAGTTTCGTGATAGCGGGAGGATGAGGAACACCGGGGAGCTGTTTTTT. It specifies CATSESHREFRDSGRMRNTGELFF. The genes are TRBV24-1 and TRBJ2-2; 10 positions agree with TRBD2. Germline V lookup: CDR1 KGHDR, CDR2 SFDVKD. The CDR3 length is 24 residues. V gave up 4 bases and J gave up 1 base; unmatched junction bases: 26.